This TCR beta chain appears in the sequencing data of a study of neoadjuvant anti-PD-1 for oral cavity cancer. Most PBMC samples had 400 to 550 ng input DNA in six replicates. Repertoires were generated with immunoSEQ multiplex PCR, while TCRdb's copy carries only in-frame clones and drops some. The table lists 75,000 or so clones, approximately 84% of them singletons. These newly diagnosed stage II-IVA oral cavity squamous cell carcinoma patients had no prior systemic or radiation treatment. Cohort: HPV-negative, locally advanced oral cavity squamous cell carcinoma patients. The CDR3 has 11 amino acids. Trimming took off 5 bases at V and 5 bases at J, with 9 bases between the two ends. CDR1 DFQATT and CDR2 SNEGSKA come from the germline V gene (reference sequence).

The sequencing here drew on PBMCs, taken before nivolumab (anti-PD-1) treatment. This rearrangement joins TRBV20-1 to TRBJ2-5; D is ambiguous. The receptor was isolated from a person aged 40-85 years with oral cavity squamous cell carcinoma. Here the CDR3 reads CSALGGETQYF. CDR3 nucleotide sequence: TGCAGTGCTTTGGGCGGTGAGACCCAGTACTTC.